This T cell receptor (beta chain) appears in the sequencing data of a study of cytomegalovirus exposure and HLA in healthy donors listed by TCRdb under 2017. Broadly, across the study: An earlier analysis of 587 of the donors reported approximately 280 Gb of sequence data and 95 million to 130 million unique TCR beta sequences obtained from around 170 million T cells. An early release that covered about 600 HLA-typed donors contained about 290 gigabases of sequencing data and approximately 85 million unique TCR sequences. Of the roughly 410 genotyped donors, less than 85% were placed in the genetic ancestry cluster associated with self-reported Caucasian donors. The study aimed to test whether signatures of past pathogen exposure could be identified by cataloging public T cell receptors. The study profiled the T cell repertoires of some 610 subjects by immunosequencing and related them to cytomegalovirus serostatus. In addition to the first cohort of around 670 subjects, a separate validation cohort of over 90 different subjects was used. The study combined high-throughput TCR immunosequencing, statistical association of individual TCRs with disease status, and machine learning to predict cytomegalovirus infection status. To study patterns of TCR occurrence, a later analysis re-analyzed previously published TCR beta repertoires from 700 or so donors and added high-resolution HLA genotyping. In the later analysis, no new phenotypic data were used to find candidate immune exposures; instead, reliance was placed on TCR beta sequences and their occurrence across donors. To decide whether each TCR beta V gene segment behaved as functional or pseudogenic, an earlier analysis of approximately 590 of the donors relied on high-throughput TCR beta sequencing. Donor age, sex, ethnicity and CMV serostatus were collected together with the repertoire data. In a later genetic analysis, genome-wide SNP genotypes for about 55% of the 666 donors were used, and that subset was treated as a discovery cohort. All discovery cohort repertoires had been generated using a single sequencing platform. HLA typing included class I and class II loci at four-digit resolution. The number of typed donors differed by locus: about 629-640 for A, B, C, DRB1 and DQB1; 500 to 550 for DQA1; around 580 for DPA1; and roughly 470 for DPB1. Because of strong linkage in the cohort, roughly five DR-DQ haplotypes were treated as single units for association and clustering. Among roughly 370 genotyped donors of the cohort, an average of about 240,000 unique TCR beta nucleotide sequences were sequenced per donor, roughly a sixth of them non-productive. The investigation overall reported the following: Linkage disequilibrium might explain the correlated functional status among segregating V segments, but an unknown experimental factor could not be ruled out. Some IMGT-functional V segments, including TRBV6-2 and TRBV6-3, could not be told apart with the 87-base-pair reads, so those segments were excluded. According to a later genetic analysis, donors in an Asian-associated ancestry cluster had fewer N-insertions in productive TCRs than the approximately 630-donor mean. In vitro tests confirmed that a few of the cytomegalovirus-associated TCR beta chains recognize cytomegalovirus antigens. Because counts were too low, roughly 18 rarely observed V segments, including chromosome 9 orphons, were left out of the earlier analysis of approximately 500 of the donors. The study gave a list of about 150 TCR beta chains associated with cytomegalovirus. In an earlier analysis of approximately 600 of the donors, most TCR beta V segments were observed in productive rearrangements about 87% or about 30% of the time, broadly matching IMGT annotations. In a later analysis, the rate of TCR association differed among HLA loci, with DRB1 alleles having the most associated TCRs and HLA-C alleles having the fewest. V-gene and J-gene trimming of TCR beta chains was associated with a missense DCLRE1C variant in a later genetic analysis, and the association was replicated in an independent cohort. A further reported finding was that TCR beta sequences accurately predicted the HLA-A and HLA-B alleles for most subjects in the first cohort. Only TCR beta chains were sequenced in this cohort, and the absence of alpha or paired-chain data limited detectable features. Strong co-occurrence of HLA alleles, especially DR and DQ, made assigning TCR associations to individual alleles difficult. The authors suggested that the approach could potentially be generalized to other disease states and immunological phenotypes. A later analysis reported that several top co-occurrence clusters appeared linked to parvovirus B19, influenza, CMV and Epstein-Barr virus. According to a later analysis, most CMV-associated TCR beta chains appeared to be HLA-restricted, and the HLA associations seemed to be driven largely by CMV exposure. A later analysis associated roughly 17,000 TCR beta sequences with specific HLA alleles at a false discovery rate of 0.05. A later analysis found that HLA-associated TCR beta chains were more clonally expanded and had lower generation probabilities than equally common non-associated chains. HLA typing was unavailable for some donors at each locus, so association tests used only the typed subset. Most TCR sequences were observed very rarely across donors, whereas some public TCRs were present in many individuals. Roughly uniform sequencing depth across donors was assumed in presence/absence analyses, although this assumption may not hold. The classifier was reported to diagnose cytomegalovirus status with high specificity and sensitivity in both the original cohort and the validation cohort. For the cohort, immune exposure information was limited to CMV serostatus. A cluster of highly shared sequence variants was judged likely to be a technical artifact of the sequencing pipeline.

Preparation of the library involved the immunoSEQ multiplex PCR assay. The multiplex PCR relied on a mix of 60 forward primers for TCR Vbeta segments and 13 reverse primers for TCR Jbeta segments. The CDR3 region of rearranged TCR beta genes was amplified from genomic DNA by a multiplex PCR assay. On the Illumina HiSeq System, the amplified TCR beta libraries were sequenced as 87-base-pair reads. The authors' pipeline ran thus. A later analysis counted tens of millions of unique TCR beta chains across the 640 or so repertoires, and some 11 million of these chains were shared by at least two donors. To remove PCR and sequencing errors, raw reads were error-corrected and collapsed into unique sequences using a nearest-neighbor algorithm that merged closely related sequences. CDR3 sequences were aligned to IMGT reference sequences to assign V, D and J gene segments. For a sequence to be retained, at least a six-nucleotide match to both a V gene segment and a J gene segment was required. A rearrangement was called productive if the CDR3 had no stop codons and remained in frame with V and J, and every other rearrangement was called non-productive. CDR3 was defined according to IMGT convention as the region running from the second conserved V-encoded cysteine to the conserved J-encoded phenylalanine. In an earlier analysis of around 600 of the donors, sequences lacking an unambiguous match to a single V gene segment were excluded. An earlier analysis of some 500 of the donors classified V segments as functional when productive rearrangements were above 56.7% and as segregating when the standard deviation between donors was above 5%. A statistical classification framework was developed to diagnose cytomegalovirus status using the catalog of TCR beta chain sequences. In a later analysis, V and J genes were assigned by comparing TCR nucleotide sequences against IMGT/GENE-DB human TR gene sequences. The TCRdist pipeline was used in a later analysis to assign CDR3 sequences and most-parsimonious VDJ recombination scenarios. In a later analysis, every TCR beta chain was defined by the combination of its CDR3 amino acid sequence and its V-gene family, and reads without a unique V-gene family were dropped. In a later analysis, 550 to 650 highly shared, low-generation-probability nucleotide sequences were removed to address suspected cross-contamination and a sequencing artifact. For each public chain, a later analysis derived a clonal expansion index from normalized ranks of inferred template counts within each repertoire. A later analysis computed generation probabilities with a VDJ recombination model fitted to out-of-frame rearrangements, and checked the results against IGoR. Hypergeometric tests were used in a later analysis to score TCR-TCR, TCR-HLA and TCR-CMV co-occurrence, with a repertoire-size bias correction applied to the TCR pairs. In a later analysis, false discovery rates were estimated by permuting HLA or CMV assignments 20 times. A later analysis grouped co-occurring TCRs with DBSCAN, adding TCRdist sequence similarity when clustering within HLA-allele-positive subsets. Repertoires with fewer than 30,000 or more than 120,000 public chains were left out of co-occurrence clustering, as were roughly five repertoires with anomalous nucleotide sharing. Held by TCRdb, this immuneACCESS table contains in-frame sequences only and omits some clones. Under half of the omission traces to an unresolved V gene where checked; the cause of the rest is unknown. The V and J calls and clone size were taken over from that table, and D and trimming were inferred from the DNA. The sample has roughly 120,000 clones on record, about 73% of them singletons. The ten most abundant clones make up approximately 2.1% of the sample.

From cysteine to phenylalanine, the CDR3 is 15 amino acids long. Only CDR3 DNA is held: 45 bases, read in frame from base 1. The germline V gene specifies SGHTS as CDR1 and YDEGEE as CDR2. Trimming takes 2 bases from V and 4 bases from J, and the germline ends sit 15 bases apart. In total, fewer than 750 healthy bone marrow donors made up the cohort. At the time of sampling, all cohort members were nominally healthy, though unrecorded immune exposures were likely present. The donor tested CMV seropositive and was one of the 289 seropositive cohort members. A peripheral blood sample was provided by each donor, and peripheral blood mononuclear cells were used for TCR beta sequencing. The Qiagen DNeasy Blood Extraction Kit was used to extract genomic DNA from the blood cell samples. To note about this clone: The antigen it binds to is not known. No base quality information exists; no much larger clone differs at one position.

In this chain, TRBV5-8 is recombined with TRBJ1-2, with a tentative D gene TRBD1 over 5 matching bases. The origin of this receptor is a woman aged 40 to 50 in good health and CMV-seropositive. Sequenced input: PBMCs. CDR3 protein: CASSFDARGFYGYTF. Read as DNA, the sequence is TGTGCCAGCAGCTTTGACGCGCGGGGGTTCTATGGCTACACCTTC.